The 5 T cell receptor beta chains listed next were all sequenced from one sample in a study of T cell repertoires in cytomegalovirus infection. TCRdb analysed the reads with MiXCR anew, one entry per CDR3 protein. This sample has roughly 180,000 distinct CDR3 sequences; about 28% occur once, and the top ten carry 30% to 40%. The sequenced sample consisted of PBMCs. These receptors all stem from a human donor in good health (CMV status not recorded). Some clones in this sample may be carry-over from other donors' samples.

This clonotype was detected a few times. The V gene is TRBV29-1, the J gene TRBJ1-1; 7 bases align to TRBD1. Germline CDR1 and CDR2: SQVTM and ANQGSEA. V shed 6 bases, J shed 6 bases, and the junction held 13 bases outside the gene matches. CDR3 length: 14 amino acids. The CDR3 sequence: CSVGGGRGNPEAFF. The CDR3 DNA sequence: TGCAGCGTGGGAGGTGGCAGGGGGAATCCTGAAGCTTTCTTT.

The V and J genes are TRBV5-5 and TRBJ2-1; D is unresolved. Germline V CDR1 and CDR2: SGHKS, YYEKEE (reference sequence). V was pared by 0 bases and J by 6 bases, with 7 bases between. CDR3 size: 13 residues. CDR3 sequence reads: CASSLDTSNEQFF. Here the CDR3 DNA reads TGTGCCAGCAGCTTGGACACCTCCAATGAGCAGTTCTTC.

The chain has TRBV7-9 and TRBJ1-4, with TRBD1 matching 7 bases. Germline-derived CDR1 and CDR2 are SEHNR and FQNEAQ (reference sequence). The CDR3 spans 13 residues. J was trimmed by 16 bases and V by 3 bases; bases with no gene match: 11. The CDR3 reads CASSFSTGTITFF. CDR3 bases: TGTGCCAGCAGCTTTTCGACAGGGACGATAACGTTTTTT.

This clonotype has at least ten counts. V is TRBV7-2 and J is TRBJ2-7, with D perhaps TRBD2 (5 bases). The V gene's germline CDR1 is SGHTA and CDR2 FQGNSA. The CDR3 contains 12 residues. Trimming stripped 5 bases from V and 10 bases from J, with 15 bases between. CDR3 bases: TGTGCCAGCAGCCCCCCCAGGAGCGGACAGTACTTC. It specifies CASSPPRSGQYF.

The gene calls are TRBV12-3 or TRBV12-4 and TRBJ2-7; 8 nucleotides line up with TRBD1. The CDR3 has 14 residues. Germline trimming cut 7 bases from V and 6 bases from J; bases unmatched to any gene: 11. Written as DNA, the CDR3 is TGTGCCAGCATTTTTACAGGGGGAGGTGGCGAGCAGTACTTC. This translates into CASIFTGGGGEQYF.